This entry is about one TCR beta chain. The sample comes from a study of blood T cell repertoires in COVID-19. On the study more broadly: Nucleic acid was either cDNA or gDNA, and it came from T cells, B-cell-depleted T cells, or PBMCs.

In the original workflow: By means of reference gene primer amplification, nucleated cell counts were estimated. TCRdb's copy holds only in-frame clones and misses some; the assay was immunoSEQ multiplex PCR. The V and J calls and clone size come from that table; D and trimming were worked out from the DNA. The table lists under 300,000 clones, around 87% of them singletons. Participants, roughly 18 to 100 years old, spanned around 25 US areas. The TCR sequence derives from a woman aged 30 to 39 with acute COVID-19. Material: PBMCs or T cells enriched from blood (not recorded which).

CDR3 DNA: TGTGCCAGCAGGGCCGACAGTAGCTATGGCTACACCTTC. This sequence encodes CASRADSSYGYTF. The V gene is TRBV2, the J gene TRBJ1-2, with a possible D match to TRBD1 (5 bases). Germline V gene sequence: CDR1 SNHLY, CDR2 FYNNEI. Trimming pared 6 bases from V and 4 bases from J, leaving 12 bases between. The CDR3 is made up of 13 amino acids.